The TCR beta chain under discussion was sequenced for a study of T cells in Graves' hyperthyroidism and ophthalmopathy. A lack of ophthalmopathy progression within 18 months defined stable Graves' hyperthyroidism. Amplification of TCR beta CDR3 regions was performed using RNA transcripts as template. Initially, a first-round RT-PCR of the TCR CDR3 employed the HTBI primer set. Using its own MiXCR run on the multiplex PCR reads, TCRdb lists one record per CDR3 protein. The top ten clones hold about 5% of a sample with 400,000 to 500,000 distinct CDR3 sequences, around 13% of them seen once. Germline CDR1 SGHDN, CDR2 FVKESK. The V gene end was trimmed by 3 bases and the J gene end by 5 bases; junction bases not matched to a gene: 17. There are 18 residues in the CDR3. This clonotype was seen at least ten times.

The sequenced material came from blood. This sequence was found in a woman aged 18-29 years with Graves' hyperthyroidism. V gene TRBV14 combines with J gene TRBJ2-5, with TRBD1 identical over 8 bases. CDR3 sequence: CASSHLTGDILVRETQYF. The CDR3 region has the DNA TGTGCCAGCAGCCATCTGACAGGGGACATCCTGGTGCGGGAGACCCAGTACTTC.